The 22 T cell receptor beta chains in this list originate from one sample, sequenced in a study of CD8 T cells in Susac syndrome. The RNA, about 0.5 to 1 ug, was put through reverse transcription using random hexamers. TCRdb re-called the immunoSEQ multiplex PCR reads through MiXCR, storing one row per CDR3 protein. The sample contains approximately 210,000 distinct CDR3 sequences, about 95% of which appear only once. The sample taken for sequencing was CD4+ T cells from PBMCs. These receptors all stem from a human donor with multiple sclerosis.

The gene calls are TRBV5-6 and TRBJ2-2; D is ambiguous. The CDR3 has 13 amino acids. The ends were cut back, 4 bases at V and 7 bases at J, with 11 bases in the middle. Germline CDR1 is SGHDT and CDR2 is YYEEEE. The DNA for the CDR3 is TGTGCCAGCAGCCCACGTTTGGGCGGGGAGCTGTTTTTT. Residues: CASSPRLGGELFF.

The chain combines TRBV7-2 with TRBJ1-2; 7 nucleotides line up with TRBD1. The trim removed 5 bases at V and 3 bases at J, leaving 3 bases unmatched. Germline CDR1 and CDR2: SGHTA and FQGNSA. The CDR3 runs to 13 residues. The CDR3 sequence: CASSQTGYYGYTF. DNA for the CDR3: TGTGCCAGCAGCCAGACAGGGTACTATGGCTACACCTTC. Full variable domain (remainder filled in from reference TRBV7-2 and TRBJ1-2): GAGVSQSPSNKVTEKGKDVELRCDPISGHTALYWYRQSLGQGLEFLIYFQGNSAPDKSGLPSDRFSAERTGGSVSTLTIQRTQQEDSAVYLCASSQTGYYGYTFGSGTRLTVV.

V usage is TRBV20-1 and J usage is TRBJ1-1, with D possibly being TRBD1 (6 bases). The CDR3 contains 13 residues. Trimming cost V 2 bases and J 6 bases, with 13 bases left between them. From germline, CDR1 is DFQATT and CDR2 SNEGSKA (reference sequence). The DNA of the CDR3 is TGCAGTGCTAGACCAGGGGCAGGGGCTGAAGCTTTCTTT. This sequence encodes CSARPGAGAEAFF.

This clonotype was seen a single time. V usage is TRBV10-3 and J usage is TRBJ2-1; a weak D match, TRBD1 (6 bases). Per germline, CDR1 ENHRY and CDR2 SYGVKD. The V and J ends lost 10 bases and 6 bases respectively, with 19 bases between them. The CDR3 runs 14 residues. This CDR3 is CATSWTDPSNEQFF. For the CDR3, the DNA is TGTGCCACCTCGTGGACAGACCCTTCCAATGAGCAGTTCTTC.

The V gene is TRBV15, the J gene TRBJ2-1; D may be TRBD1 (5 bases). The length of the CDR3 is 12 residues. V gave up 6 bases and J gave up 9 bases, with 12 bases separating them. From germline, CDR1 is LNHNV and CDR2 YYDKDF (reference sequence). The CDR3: CATSHPQGEQFF. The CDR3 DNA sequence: TGTGCCACCAGTCACCCCCAGGGTGAGCAGTTCTTC.

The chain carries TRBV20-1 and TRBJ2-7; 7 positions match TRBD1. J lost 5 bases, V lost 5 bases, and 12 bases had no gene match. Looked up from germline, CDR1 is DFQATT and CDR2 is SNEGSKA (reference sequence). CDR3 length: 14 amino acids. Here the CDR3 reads CSARWTGAKHEQYF. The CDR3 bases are TGCAGTGCTCGCTGGACAGGTGCCAAGCACGAGCAGTACTTC.

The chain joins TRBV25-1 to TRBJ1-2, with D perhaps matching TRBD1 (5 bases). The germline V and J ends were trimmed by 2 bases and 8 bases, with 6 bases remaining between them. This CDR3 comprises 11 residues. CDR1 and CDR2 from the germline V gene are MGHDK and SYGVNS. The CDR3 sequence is CASSEQGGYTF. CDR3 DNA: TGTGCCAGCAGTGAACAGGGCGGCTACACCTTC.

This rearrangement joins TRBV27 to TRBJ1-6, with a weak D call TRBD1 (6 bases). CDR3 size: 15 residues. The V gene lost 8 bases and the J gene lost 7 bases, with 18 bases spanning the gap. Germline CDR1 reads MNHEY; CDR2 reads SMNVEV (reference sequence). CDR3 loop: CASYRDLEGNSPLHF. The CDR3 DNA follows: TGTGCCAGCTACAGGGACCTCGAAGGGAATTCACCCCTCCACTTT.

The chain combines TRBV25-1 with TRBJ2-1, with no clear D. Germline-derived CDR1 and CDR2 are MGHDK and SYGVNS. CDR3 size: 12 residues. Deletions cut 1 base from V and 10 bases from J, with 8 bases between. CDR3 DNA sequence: TGTGCCAGCAGTGAATCCCGAATAGAGCAGTTCTTC. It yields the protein CASSESRIEQFF.

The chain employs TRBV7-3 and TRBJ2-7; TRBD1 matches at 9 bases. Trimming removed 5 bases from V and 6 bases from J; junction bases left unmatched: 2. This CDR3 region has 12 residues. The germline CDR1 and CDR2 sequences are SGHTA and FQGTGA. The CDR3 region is CASSPTGGEQYF. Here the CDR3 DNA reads TGTGCCAGCAGCCCGACAGGGGGCGAGCAGTACTTC. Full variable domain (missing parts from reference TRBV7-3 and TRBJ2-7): GAGVSQTPSNKVTEKGKYVELRCDPISGHTALYWYRQSLGQGPEFLIYFQGTGAADDSGLPNDRFFAVRPEGSVSTLKIQRTERGDSAVYLCASSPTGGEQYFGPGTRLTVT.

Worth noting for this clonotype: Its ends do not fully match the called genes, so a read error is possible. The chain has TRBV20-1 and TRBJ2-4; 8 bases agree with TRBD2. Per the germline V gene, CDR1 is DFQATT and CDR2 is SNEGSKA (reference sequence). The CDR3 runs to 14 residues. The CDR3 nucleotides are TGCAGTGCAAGAGCGGGAGCGGCCAAAAACATTCAGTACTTC. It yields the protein CSARAGAAKNIQYF.

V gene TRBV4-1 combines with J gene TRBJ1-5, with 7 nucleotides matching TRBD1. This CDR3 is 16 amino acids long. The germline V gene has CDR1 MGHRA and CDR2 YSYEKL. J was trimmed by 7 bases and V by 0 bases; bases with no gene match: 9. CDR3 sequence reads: CASSQDLGQGEQPQHF. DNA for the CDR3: TGCGCCAGCAGCCAAGATCTGGGCCAGGGGGAACAGCCCCAGCATTTT.

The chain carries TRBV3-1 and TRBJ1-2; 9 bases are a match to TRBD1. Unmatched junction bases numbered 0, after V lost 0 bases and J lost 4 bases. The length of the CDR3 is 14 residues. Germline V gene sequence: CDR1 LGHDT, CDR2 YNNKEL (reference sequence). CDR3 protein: CASSQETGGYGYTF. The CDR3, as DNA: TGTGCCAGCAGCCAAGAGACAGGGGGCTATGGCTACACCTTC.

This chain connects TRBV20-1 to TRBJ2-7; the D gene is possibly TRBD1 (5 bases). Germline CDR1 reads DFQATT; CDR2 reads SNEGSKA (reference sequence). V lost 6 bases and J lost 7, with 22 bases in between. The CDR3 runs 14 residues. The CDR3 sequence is CSATTGAVHREQYF. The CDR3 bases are TGCAGTGCGACAACAGGTGCGGTCCACAGGGAGCAGTACTTC.

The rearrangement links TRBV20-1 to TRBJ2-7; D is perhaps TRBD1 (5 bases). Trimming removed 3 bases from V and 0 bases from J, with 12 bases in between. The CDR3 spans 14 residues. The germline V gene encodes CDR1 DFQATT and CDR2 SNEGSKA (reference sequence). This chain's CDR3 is CSASRQGNSYEQYF. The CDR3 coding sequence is TGCAGTGCTAGTAGGCAGGGCAACTCCTACGAGCAGTACTTC.

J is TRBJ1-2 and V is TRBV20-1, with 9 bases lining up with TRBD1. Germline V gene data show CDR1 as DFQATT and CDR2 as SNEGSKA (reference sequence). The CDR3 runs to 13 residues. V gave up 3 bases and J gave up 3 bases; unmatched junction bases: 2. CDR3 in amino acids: CSASGDRDYGYTF. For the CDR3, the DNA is TGCAGTGCTAGCGGGGACAGGGACTATGGCTACACCTTC.

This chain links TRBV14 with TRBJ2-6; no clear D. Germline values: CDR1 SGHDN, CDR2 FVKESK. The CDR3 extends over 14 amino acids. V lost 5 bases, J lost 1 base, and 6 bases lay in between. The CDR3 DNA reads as TGTGCCAGCAGCATAGGGTCTGGGGCCAACGTCCTGACTTTC. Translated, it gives CASSIGSGANVLTF.

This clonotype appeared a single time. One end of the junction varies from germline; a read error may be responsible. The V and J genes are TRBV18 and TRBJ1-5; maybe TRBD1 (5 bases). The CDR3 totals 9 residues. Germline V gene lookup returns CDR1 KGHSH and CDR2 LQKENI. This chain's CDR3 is CASSPRGLF. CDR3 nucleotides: TGTGCCAGCTCACCACGGGGCCTTTTT.

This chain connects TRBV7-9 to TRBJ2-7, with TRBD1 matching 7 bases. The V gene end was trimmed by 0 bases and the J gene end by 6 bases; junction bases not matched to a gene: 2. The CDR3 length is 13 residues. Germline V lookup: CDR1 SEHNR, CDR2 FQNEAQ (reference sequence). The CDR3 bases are TGTGCCAGCAGCTTAGCGCGACAGGGCGAGCAGTACTTC. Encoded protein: CASSLARQGEQYF.

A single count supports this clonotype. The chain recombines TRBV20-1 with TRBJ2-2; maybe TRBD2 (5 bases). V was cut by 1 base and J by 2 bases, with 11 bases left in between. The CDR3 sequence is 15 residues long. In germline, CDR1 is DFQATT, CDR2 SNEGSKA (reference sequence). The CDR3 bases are TGCAGTGCTAGAGTTGGCGGGCTAAACACCGGGGAGCTGTTTTTT. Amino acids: CSARVGGLNTGELFF.

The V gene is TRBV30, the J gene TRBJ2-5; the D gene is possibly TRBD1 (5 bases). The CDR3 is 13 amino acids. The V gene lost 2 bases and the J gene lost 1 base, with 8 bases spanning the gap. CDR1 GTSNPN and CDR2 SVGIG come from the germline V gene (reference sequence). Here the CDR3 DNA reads TGTGCCTGGAGTAGGACATTCCAAGAGACCCAGTACTTC. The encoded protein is CAWSRTFQETQYF.

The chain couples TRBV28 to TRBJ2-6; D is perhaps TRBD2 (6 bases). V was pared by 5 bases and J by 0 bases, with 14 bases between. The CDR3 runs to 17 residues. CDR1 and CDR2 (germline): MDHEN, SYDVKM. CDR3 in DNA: TGTGCCAGCAGTGCGGGGCATATCAGCTCTGGGGCCAACGTCCTGACTTTC. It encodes CASSAGHISSGANVLTF.